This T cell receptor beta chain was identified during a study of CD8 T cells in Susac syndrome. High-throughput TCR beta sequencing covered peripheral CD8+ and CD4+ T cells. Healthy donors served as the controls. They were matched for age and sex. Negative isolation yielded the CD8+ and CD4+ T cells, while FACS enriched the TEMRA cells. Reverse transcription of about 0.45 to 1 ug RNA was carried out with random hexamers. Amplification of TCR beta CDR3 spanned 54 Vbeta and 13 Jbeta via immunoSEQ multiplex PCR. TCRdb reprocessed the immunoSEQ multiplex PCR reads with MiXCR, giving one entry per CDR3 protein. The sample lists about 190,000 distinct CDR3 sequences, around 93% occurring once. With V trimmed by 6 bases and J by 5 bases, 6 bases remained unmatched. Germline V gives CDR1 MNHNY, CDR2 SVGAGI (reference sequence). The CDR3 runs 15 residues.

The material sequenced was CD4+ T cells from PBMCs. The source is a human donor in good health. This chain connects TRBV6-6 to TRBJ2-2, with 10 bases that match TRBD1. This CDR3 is CASSIGQGGTGELFF. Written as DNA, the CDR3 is TGTGCCAGCAGCATAGGACAGGGGGGAACCGGGGAGCTGTTTTTT.